This T cell receptor (beta chain) stems from a study of T cells in Graves' hyperthyroidism and ophthalmopathy. On the study more broadly: Peripheral blood draws took place at initial diagnosis, ahead of any treatment.

Germline V lookup: CDR1 SGHVS, CDR2 FQNEAQ. This CDR3 region has 12 residues. V lost 8 bases and J lost 5, with 12 bases in between. Researchers took RNA transcripts and amplified the TCR beta CDR3 regions from them. HTBI primers were the set used in a first-round RT-PCR of the TCR CDR3. TCRdb used MiXCR to reprocess the multiplex PCR reads, holding one entry per CDR3 protein. The data contain over 350,000 distinct CDR3 sequences, approximately 17% of them singletons. Study-wide findings and caveats: A 13 V-J signature model discriminated ophthalmopathy versus stable hyperthyroidism.

This clonotype was counted ten times or more. Its antigen is currently unknown. The receptor's source is a man between 18 and 35 years old with Graves' ophthalmopathy. The sequencing input was blood. V is TRBV7-8 and J is TRBJ1-1; maybe TRBD1 (6 bases). The CDR3 reads CASGGQETEAFF. Written as DNA, the CDR3 is TGTGCCAGCGGGGGGCAGGAAACTGAAGCTTTCTTT. Based on the CDR3 plus reference TRBV7-8 and TRBJ1-1, the full variable domain is GAGVSQSPRYKVAKRGQDVALRCDPISGHVSLFWYQQALGQGPEFLTYFQNEAQLDKSGLPSDRFFAERPEGSVSTLKIQRTQQEDSAVYLCASGGQETEAFFGQGTRLTVV.